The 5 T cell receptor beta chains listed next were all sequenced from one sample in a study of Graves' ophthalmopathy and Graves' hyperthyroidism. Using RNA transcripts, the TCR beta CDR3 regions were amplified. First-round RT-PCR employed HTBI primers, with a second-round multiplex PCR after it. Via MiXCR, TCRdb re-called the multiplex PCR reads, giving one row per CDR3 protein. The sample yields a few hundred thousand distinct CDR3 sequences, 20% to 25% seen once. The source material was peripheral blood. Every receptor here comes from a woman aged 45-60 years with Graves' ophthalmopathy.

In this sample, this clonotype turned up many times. The chain's CDR3 is CAWSKDGWETQYF. In DNA, the CDR3 is TGTGCCTGGAGTAAGGACGGTTGGGAGACCCAGTACTTC. V and J are TRBV30 and TRBJ2-5, with D hard to call. The CDR3 is 13 residues long. Trimming removed 2 bases at V and 5 bases at J, with 12 bases between. CDR1 and CDR2 from the germline V gene are GTSNPN and SVGIG (reference sequence).

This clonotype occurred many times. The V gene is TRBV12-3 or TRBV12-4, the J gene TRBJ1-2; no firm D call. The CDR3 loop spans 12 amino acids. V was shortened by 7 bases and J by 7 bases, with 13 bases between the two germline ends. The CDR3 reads CASTILRFGYTF. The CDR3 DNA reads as TGTGCCAGCACCATCCTGCGCTTTGGCTACACCTTC.

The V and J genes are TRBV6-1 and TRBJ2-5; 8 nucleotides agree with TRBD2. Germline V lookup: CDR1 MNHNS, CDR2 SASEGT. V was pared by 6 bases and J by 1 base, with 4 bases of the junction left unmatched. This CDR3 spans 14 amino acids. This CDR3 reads CASRDSGTQETQYF. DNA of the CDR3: TGTGCCAGCAGAGATAGCGGGACCCAAGAGACCCAGTACTTC.

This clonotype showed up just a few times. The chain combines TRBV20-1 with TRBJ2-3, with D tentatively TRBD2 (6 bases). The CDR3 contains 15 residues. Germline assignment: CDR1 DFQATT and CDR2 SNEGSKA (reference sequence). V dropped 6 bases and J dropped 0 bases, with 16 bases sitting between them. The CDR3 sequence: CSAPGRRTSTDTQYF. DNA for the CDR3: TGCAGTGCCCCCGGGAGACGGACTAGCACAGATACGCAGTATTTT.

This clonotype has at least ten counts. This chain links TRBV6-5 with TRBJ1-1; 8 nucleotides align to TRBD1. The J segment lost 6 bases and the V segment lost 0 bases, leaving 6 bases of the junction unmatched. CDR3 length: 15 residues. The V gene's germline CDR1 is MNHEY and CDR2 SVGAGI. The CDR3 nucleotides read TGTGCCAGCAGTTACTCCGGACAGGGATTCGCTGAAGCTTTCTTT. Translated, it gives CASSYSGQGFAEAFF.